This TCR beta chain was documented in a study of T cell responses to AZD1222 COVID-19 vaccine. In its sample, this clone was seen once. Profiling relied on immunoSEQ multiplex PCR, and the TCRdb table lists in-frame clones only, not all of them. The sample comprises some 130,000 clones, 93% of which are singletons, and around 5.9% rests with the top ten. The length of the CDR3 is 13 residues. Trimming cost V 5 bases and J 9 bases; bases outside gene matches: 6. CDR1 and CDR2 from the germline V gene are PRHDT and FYEKMQ (reference sequence). The specimen comprised peripheral blood, sampled on day 0 of AZD1222 vaccination. This receptor was identified in an adult in good health. The V call is TRBV13, the J call TRBJ2-1; 8 bases align to TRBD2. CDR3 residues: CASSAGTSLEQFF. The DNA of the CDR3 is TGTGCCAGCAGCGCCGGGACTAGTCTTGAGCAGTTCTTC.